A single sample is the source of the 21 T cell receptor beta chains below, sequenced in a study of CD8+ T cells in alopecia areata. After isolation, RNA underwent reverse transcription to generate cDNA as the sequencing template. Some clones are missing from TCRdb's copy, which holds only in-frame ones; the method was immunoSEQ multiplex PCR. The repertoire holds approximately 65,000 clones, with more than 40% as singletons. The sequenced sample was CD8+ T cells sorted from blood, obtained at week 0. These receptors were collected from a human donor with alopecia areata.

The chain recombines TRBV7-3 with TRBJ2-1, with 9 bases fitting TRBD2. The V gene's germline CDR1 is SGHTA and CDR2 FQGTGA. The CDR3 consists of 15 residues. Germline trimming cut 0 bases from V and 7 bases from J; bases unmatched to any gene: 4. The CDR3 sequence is CASSLTTSGWNEQFF. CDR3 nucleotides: TGTGCCAGCAGCTTAACGACTAGCGGTTGGAATGAGCAGTTCTTC. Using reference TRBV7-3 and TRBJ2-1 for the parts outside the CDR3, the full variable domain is GAGVSQTPSNKVTEKGKYVELRCDPISGHTALYWYRQSLGQGPEFLIYFQGTGAADDSGLPNDRFFAVRPEGSVSTLKIQRTERGDSAVYLCASSLTTSGWNEQFFGPGTRLTVL.

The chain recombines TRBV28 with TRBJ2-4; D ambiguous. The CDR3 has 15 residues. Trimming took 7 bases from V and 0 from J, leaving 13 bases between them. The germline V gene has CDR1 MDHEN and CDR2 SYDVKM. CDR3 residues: CASTHQPLAKNIQYF. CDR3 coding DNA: TGTGCCAGCACTCATCAACCCTTAGCCAAAAACATTCAGTACTTC. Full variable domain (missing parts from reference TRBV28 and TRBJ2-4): DVKVTQSSRYLVKRTGEKVFLECVQDMDHENMFWYRQDPGLGLRLIYFSYDVKMKEKGDIPEGYSVSREKKERFSLILESASTNQTSMYLCASTHQPLAKNIQYFGAGTRLSVL.

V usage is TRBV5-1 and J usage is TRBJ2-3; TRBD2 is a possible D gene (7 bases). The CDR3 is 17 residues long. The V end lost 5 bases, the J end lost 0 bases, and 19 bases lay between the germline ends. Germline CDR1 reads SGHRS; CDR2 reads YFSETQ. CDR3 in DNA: TGCGCCAGCAGGAAACTAGCGTCAAGGGGGAGCACAGATACGCAGTATTTT. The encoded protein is CASRKLASRGSTDTQYF. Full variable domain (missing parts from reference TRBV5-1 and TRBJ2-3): KAGVTQTPRYLIKTRGQQVTLSCSPISGHRSVSWYQQTPGQGLQFLFEYFSETQRNKGNFPGRFSGRQFSNSRSEMNVSTLELGDSALYLCASRKLASRGSTDTQYFGPGTRLTVL.

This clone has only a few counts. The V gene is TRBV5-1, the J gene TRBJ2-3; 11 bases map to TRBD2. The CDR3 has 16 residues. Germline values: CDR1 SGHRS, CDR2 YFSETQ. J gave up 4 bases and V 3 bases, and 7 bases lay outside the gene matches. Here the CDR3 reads CASSSPLAGVPDTQYF. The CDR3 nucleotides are TGCGCCAGCAGCTCCCCACTAGCGGGAGTCCCAGATACGCAGTATTTT.

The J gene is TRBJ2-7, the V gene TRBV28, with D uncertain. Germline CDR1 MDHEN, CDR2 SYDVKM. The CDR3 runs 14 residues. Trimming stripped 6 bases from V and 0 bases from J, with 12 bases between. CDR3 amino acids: CASSSRSHSYEQYF. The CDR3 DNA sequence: TGTGCCAGCAGCTCTCGGAGCCACTCCTACGAGCAGTACTTC. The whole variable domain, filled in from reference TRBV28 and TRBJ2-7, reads DVKVTQSSRYLVKRTGEKVFLECVQDMDHENMFWYRQDPGLGLRLIYFSYDVKMKEKGDIPEGYSVSREKKERFSLILESASTNQTSMYLCASSSRSHSYEQYFGPGTRLTVT.

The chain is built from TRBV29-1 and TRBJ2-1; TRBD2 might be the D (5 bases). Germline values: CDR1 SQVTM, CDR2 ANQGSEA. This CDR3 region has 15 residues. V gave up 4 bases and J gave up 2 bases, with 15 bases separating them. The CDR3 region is CSVVPGSATYNEQFF. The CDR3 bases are TGCAGCGTTGTACCGGGTAGCGCGACCTACAATGAGCAGTTCTTC.

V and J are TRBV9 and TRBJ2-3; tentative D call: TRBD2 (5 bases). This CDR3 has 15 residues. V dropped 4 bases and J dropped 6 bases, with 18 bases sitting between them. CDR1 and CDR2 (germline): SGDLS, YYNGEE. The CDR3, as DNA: TGTGCCAGCAGCACCCGGGGAGATCCGGTCGATACGCAGTATTTT. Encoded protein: CASSTRGDPVDTQYF. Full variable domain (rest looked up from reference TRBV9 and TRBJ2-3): DSGVTQTPKHLITATGQRVTLRCSPRSGDLSVYWYQQSLDQGLQFLIQYYNGEERAKGNILERFSAQQFPDLHSELNLSSLELGDSALYFCASSTRGDPVDTQYFGPGTRLTVL.

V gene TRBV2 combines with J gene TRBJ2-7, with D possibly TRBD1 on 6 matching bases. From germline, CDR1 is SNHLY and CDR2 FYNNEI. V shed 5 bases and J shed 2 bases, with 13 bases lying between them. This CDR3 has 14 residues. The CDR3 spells CASSIKQGPYEQYF. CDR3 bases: TGTGCCAGCAGTATTAAACAGGGACCCTACGAGCAGTACTTC.

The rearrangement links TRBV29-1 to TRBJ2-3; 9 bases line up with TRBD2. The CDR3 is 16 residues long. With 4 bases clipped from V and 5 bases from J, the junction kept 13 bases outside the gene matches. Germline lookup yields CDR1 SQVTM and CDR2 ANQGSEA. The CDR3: CSVVFVLAGLRDTQYF. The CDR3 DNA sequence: TGCAGCGTTGTGTTCGTCCTAGCGGGACTTAGAGATACGCAGTATTTT.

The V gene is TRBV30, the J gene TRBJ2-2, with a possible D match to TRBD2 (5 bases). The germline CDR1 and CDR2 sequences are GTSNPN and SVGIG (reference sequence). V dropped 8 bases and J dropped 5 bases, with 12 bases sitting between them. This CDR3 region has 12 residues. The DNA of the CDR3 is TGTGCCGGGCCCAGGAGGACCGGGGAGCTGTTTTTT. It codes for CAGPRRTGELFF.

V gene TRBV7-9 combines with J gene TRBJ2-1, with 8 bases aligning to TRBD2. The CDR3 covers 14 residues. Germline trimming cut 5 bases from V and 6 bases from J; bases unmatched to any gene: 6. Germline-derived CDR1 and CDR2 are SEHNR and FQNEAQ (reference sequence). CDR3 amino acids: CASSTPGGGNEQFF. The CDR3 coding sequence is TGTGCCAGCAGCACCCCGGGGGGGGGCAATGAGCAGTTCTTC.

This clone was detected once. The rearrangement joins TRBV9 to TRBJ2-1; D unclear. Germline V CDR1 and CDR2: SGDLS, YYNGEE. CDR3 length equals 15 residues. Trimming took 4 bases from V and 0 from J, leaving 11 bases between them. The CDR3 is CASSPETFSYNEQFF. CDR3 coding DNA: TGTGCCAGCAGCCCCGAAACATTCTCCTACAATGAGCAGTTCTTC.

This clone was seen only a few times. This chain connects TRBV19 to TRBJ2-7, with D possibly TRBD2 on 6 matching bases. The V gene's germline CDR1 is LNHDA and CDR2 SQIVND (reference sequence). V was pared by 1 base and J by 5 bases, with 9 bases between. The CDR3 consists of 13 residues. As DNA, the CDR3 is TGTGCCAGTAGTATAGTCGGAGGGAACGAGCAGTACTTC. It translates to CASSIVGGNEQYF.

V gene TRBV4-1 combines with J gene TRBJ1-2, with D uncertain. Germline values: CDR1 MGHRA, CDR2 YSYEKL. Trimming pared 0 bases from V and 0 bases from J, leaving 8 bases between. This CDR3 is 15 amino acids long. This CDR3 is CASSQERQANYGYTF. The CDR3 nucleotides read TGCGCCAGCAGCCAAGAACGGCAAGCTAACTATGGCTACACCTTC.

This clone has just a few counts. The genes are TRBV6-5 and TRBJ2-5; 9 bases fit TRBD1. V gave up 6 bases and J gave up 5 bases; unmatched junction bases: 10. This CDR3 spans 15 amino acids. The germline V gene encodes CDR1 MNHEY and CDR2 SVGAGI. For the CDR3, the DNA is TGTGCCAGCAGGCAGGGACAGGGACGCCATGAGACCCAGTACTTC. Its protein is CASRQGQGRHETQYF.

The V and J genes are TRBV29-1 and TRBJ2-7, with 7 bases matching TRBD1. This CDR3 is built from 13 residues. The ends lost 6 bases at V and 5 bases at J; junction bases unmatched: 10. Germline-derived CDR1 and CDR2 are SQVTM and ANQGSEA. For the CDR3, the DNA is TGCAGCGTCCTGACAGGGCTCTTGGACGAGCAGTACTTC. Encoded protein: CSVLTGLLDEQYF.

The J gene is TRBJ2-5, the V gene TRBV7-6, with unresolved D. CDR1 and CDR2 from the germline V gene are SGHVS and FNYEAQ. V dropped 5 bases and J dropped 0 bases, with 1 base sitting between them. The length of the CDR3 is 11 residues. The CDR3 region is CASSDQETQYF. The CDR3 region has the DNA TGTGCCAGCAGCGACCAAGAGACCCAGTACTTC.

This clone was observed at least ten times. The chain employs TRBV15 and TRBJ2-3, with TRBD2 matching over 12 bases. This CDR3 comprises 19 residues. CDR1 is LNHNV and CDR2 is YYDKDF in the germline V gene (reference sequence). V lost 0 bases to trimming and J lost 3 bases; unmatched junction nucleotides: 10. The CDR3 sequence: CATSRDYGLAGQATDTQYF. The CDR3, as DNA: TGTGCCACCAGCAGAGATTACGGACTAGCGGGACAGGCGACAGATACGCAGTATTTT.

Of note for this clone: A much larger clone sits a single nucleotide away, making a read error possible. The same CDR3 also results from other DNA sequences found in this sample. CDR3 in amino acids: CASGNNEQFF. DNA of the CDR3: TGTGCCAGCGGCAACAATGAGCAGTTCTTC. The rearrangement links TRBV27 to TRBJ2-1; D unclear. CDR1 is MNHEY and CDR2 is SMNVEV in the germline V gene (reference sequence). CDR3 length equals 10 residues. V gave up 8 bases and J gave up 5 bases, with 4 bases separating them.

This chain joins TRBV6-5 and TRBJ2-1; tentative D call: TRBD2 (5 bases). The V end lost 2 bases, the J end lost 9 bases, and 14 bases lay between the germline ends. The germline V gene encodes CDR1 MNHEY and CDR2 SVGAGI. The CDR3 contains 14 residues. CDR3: CASSYRASFGEQFF. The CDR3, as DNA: TGTGCCAGCAGTTACAGGGCTAGCTTTGGTGAGCAGTTCTTC.

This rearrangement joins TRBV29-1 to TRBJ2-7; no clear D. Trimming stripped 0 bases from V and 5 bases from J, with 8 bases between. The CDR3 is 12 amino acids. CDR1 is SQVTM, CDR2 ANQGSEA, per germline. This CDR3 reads CSVEDAADEQYF. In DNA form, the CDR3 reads TGCAGCGTTGAAGATGCAGCCGACGAGCAGTACTTC.